The source of this TCR beta chain is a study of radiotherapy plus CTLA-4 blockade in lung cancer. Study-wide results and caveats: Radiotherapy was combined with ipilimumab, and tumor-derived TCR clones then expanded in blood.

Here immunoSEQ multiplex PCR was the method, and the copy in TCRdb shows in-frame clones only, minus some. Among about 85,000 clones listed, approximately 83% were seen once. Worth noting for this clone: Its antigen is unknown.

CDR3 length equals 16 residues. V shed 0 bases, J shed 0 bases, and the junction held 2 bases outside the gene matches. Germline lookup yields CDR1 SGHRS and CDR2 YFSETQ. This sequence originates from a human donor with non-small cell lung cancer who had a partial response to radiotherapy plus ipilimumab. This sequence joins TRBV5-1 and TRBJ2-3; 9 nucleotides match TRBD2. Specimen: peripheral blood, collected from a patient treated with radiotherapy plus ipilimumab. CDR3 loop: CASSLGSGGSTDTQYF. Written as DNA, the CDR3 is TGCGCCAGCAGCTTGGGAAGCGGGGGGAGCACAGATACGCAGTATTTT.